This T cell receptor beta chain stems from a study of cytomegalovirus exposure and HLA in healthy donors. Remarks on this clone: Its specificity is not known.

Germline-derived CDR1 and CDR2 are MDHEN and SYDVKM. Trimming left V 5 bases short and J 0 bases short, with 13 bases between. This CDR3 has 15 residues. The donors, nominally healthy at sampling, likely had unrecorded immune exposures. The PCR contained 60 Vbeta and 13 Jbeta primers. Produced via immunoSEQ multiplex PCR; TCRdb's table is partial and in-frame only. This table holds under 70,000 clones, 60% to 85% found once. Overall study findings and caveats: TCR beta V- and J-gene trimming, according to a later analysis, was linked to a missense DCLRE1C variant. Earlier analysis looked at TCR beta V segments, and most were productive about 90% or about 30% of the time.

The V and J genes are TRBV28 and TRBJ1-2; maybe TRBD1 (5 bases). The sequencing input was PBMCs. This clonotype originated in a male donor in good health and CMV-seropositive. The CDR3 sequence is CASSLVRGANYGYTF. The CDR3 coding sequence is TGTGCCAGCAGTCTTGTCCGGGGGGCTAACTATGGCTACACCTTC.